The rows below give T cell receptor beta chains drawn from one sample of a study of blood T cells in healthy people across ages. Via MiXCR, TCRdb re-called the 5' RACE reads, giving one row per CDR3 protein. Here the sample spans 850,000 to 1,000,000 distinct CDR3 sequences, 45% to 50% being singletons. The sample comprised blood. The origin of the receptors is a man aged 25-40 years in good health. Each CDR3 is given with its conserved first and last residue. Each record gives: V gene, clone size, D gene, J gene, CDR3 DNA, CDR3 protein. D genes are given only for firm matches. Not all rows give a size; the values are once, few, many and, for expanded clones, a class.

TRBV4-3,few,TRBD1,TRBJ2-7,TGCGCCAGCAGCCAAGTGACAGGGCCAAGCTCCTACGAGCAGTACTTC,CASSQVTGPSSYEQYF
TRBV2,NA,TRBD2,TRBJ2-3,TGTGCCAGCAGGGGAGGGAGTCCAACGGATACGCAGTATTTT,CASRGGSPTDTQYF
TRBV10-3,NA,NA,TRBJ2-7,TGTGCCATCAGTCAGGCCACCTACGAGCAGTACTTC,CAISQATYEQYF
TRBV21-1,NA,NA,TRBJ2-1,TGTGCCAGCAGCTCCCACAAGGAGAGCGGGGGGCCCCGCAATGAGCAGTTCTTC,CASSSHKESGGPRNEQFF
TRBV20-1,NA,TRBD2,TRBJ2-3,TGCAGCCTAAGACTAGCGGGAGTGGCCACGGATACGCAGTATTTT,CSLRLAGVATDTQYF
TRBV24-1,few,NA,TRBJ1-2,TGTGCCACCGGGTCGACGGGCTATGGCTACACCTTC,CATGSTGYGYTF
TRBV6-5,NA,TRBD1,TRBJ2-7,TGTGCCAGCAGGGGGACAGGGGAAGGCTACGAGCAGTACTTC,CASRGTGEGYEQYF
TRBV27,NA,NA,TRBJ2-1,TGTGCCAGCAGTTTCTCAGGGGGGGTCGGTCAGTTCTTC,CASSFSGGVGQFF
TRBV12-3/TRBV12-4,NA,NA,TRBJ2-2,TGTGCCAGCAGTTTAAAGAGGAAAGGACCCACCGGGGAGCTGTTTTTT,CASSLKRKGPTGELFF
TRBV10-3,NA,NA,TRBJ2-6,TGTGCCATCCGACAGTCCTCTGGGGCCAACGTCCTGACTTTC,CAIRQSSGANVLTF
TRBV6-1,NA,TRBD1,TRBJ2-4,TGTGCCAGCAGTGAACTGGGACAGGGATACTCACTAGCCAAAAACATTCAGTACTTC,CASSELGQGYSLAKNIQYF
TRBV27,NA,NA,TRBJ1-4,TGTGCCAGCAGTTTCCGTGACAGAAGTGAAAAACTGTTTTTT,CASSFRDRSEKLFF
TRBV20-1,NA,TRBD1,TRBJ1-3,TGCAGTGCTAGAGATCTGAGGGACAGAGAAAACACCATATATTTT,CSARDLRDRENTIYF
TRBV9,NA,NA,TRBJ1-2,TGTGCCAGCAGCGTAGCCCCGGAGTATGGCTACACCTTC,CASSVAPEYGYTF
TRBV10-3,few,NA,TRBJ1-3,TGTGCCATCAATCACGTGGGATCGGGAAACACCATATATTTT,CAINHVGSGNTIYF
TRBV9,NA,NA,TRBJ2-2,TGTGCCAGCATGTCAGGGGTTAAAGGGGAGCTGTTTTTT,CASMSGVKGELFF
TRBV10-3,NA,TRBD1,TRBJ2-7,TGTGCCATCAGTCCGGGACAGCCCACAGAGCAGTACTTC,CAISPGQPTEQYF
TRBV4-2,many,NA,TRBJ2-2,TGTGCCAGCAGCCGCGGGGAGGGGGCAGGCACCGGGGAGCTGTTTTTT,CASSRGEGAGTGELFF
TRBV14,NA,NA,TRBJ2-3,TGTGCCAGCAGCCAAGAACAGGTTGTTAGGACAGATACGCAGTATTTT,CASSQEQVVRTDTQYF
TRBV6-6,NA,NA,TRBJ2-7,TGTGCCAGCAGTTCCCCGACTGGGGCGGTGCACGAGCAGTACTTC,CASSSPTGAVHEQYF
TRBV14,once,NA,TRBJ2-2,TGTGCCAGCGCCGGGGGGCAGTTTAACACCGGGGAGCTGTTTTTT,CASAGGQFNTGELFF
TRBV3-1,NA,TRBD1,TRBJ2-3,TGTGCCAGCAGCCCCTCCGGGACAGGAGACACAGATACGCAGTATTTT,CASSPSGTGDTDTQYF